A single sample gave rise to the 5 T cell receptor beta chains below, sequenced in a study of T cell responses to AZD1222 COVID-19 vaccine. The data were produced by immunoSEQ multiplex PCR, yet TCRdb's version contains in-frame clones alone and is incomplete. The sample has around 33,000 clones; approximately 91% are singletons. The source material was peripheral blood, sampled on day 0 of AZD1222 vaccination. These TCRs come from an adult in good health.

This chain connects TRBV10-3 to TRBJ2-3; no clear D gene. The CDR3 length is 14 residues. Looked up from germline, CDR1 is ENHRY and CDR2 is SYGVKD. The germline V and J ends were trimmed by 1 base and 3 bases, with 8 bases remaining between them. The CDR3, as DNA: TGTGCCATCAGTGAGTGGGCGCATACAGATACGCAGTATTTT. Amino acid sequence: CAISEWAHTDTQYF.

The chain combines TRBV12-3 or TRBV12-4 with TRBJ1-1; D not resolved. The ends were cut back, 5 bases at V and 6 bases at J, with 10 bases in the middle. The CDR3 contains 12 residues. Here the CDR3 reads CASSRVPSEAFF. The CDR3 coding sequence is TGTGCCAGCAGTCGGGTCCCATCTGAAGCTTTCTTT.

The chain uses TRBV7-9 and TRBJ2-7; 8 bases agree with TRBD1. Losses at the gene ends were 2 bases for V and 6 bases for J; bases not matched to a gene: 12. Germline V gene sequence: CDR1 SEHNR, CDR2 FQNEAQ (reference sequence). This CDR3 comprises 16 residues. The CDR3 bases are TGTGCCAGCAGCTTATTAGGACAGGGAATTTCTGGCGAGCAGTACTTC. This gives the protein CASSLLGQGISGEQYF.

Note on this clone: This specimen includes other DNA sequences encoding the same CDR3. The CDR3 reads CASSQVDEQFF. The DNA for the CDR3 is TGTGCCAGCAGCCAAGTCGATGAGCAGTTCTTC. This chain links TRBV3-1 (or the pseudogene TRBV3-2) with TRBJ2-1, with unresolved D. CDR1 and CDR2 from the germline V gene are LGHDT and YNNKEL (reference sequence). V was shortened by 1 base and J by 8 bases, with 3 bases between the two germline ends. The CDR3 loop spans 11 amino acids.

V and J are TRBV6-5 and TRBJ2-1; tentative D call: TRBD2 (6 bases). With 2 bases removed from V and 7 bases from J, the gap between germline ends came to 15 bases. This CDR3 has 15 amino acids. Germline lookup yields CDR1 MNHEY and CDR2 SVGAGI. The CDR3, as DNA: TGTGCCAGCAGTTACGGGGGGTCGGGTCAAAATGAGCAGTTCTTC. It yields the protein CASSYGGSGQNEQFF.